This TCR beta chain appears in the sequencing data of a study of blood T cell repertoires in COVID-19. Study context: Material from acute and convalescent COVID-19 was sourced from the United States, Italy and Spain. PBMCs, B-cell-depleted T cells, or T cells provided the cDNA or gDNA that made up the material.

Followed longitudinally, the Seattle patients had been enrolled during active infection. V lost 1 base to trimming and J lost 1 base; unmatched junction nucleotides: 4. CDR1 KGHSH and CDR2 LQKENI come from the germline V gene. The CDR3 spans 16 residues. TCRdb's table, derived via immunoSEQ multiplex PCR, lists solely in-frame clones and lacks some. The sample contains 100,000 to 150,000 clones, roughly 72% of which appear only once. The sample was peripheral blood. The gene calls are TRBV18 and TRBJ2-5; 9 nucleotides line up with TRBD1. The TCR sequence derives from an elderly man with COVID-19, enrolled during active disease. The CDR3 nucleotides read TGTGCCAGCTCACCACAAGCGACAGGGGGCCAAGAGACCCAGTACTTC. It specifies CASSPQATGGQETQYF.